This is a list of T cell receptor beta chains from one sample in a study of blood T cell repertoires in COVID-19. Repertoires were generated with immunoSEQ multiplex PCR, while TCRdb's copy carries only in-frame clones and drops some. The table has under 50,000 clones, 80% to 90% seen once; the top ten hold roughly 15%. Sequences were obtained from peripheral blood. These receptors were collected from a man in his sixties or seventies with active COVID-19. The conserved cysteine and the conserved F or W are not part of the CDR3 here. Each record gives: D gene, V gene, CDR3 protein. A D gene is named only where the DNA matches it firmly.

>.|TRBV7-9
ASSRTGLVGNTIY
>.|TRBV27
ASSFRQPQH
>.|TRBV6-5
ASSYVTGSTDTQY
>TRBD2|TRBV7-3
ASSSYLAGGPVEQF
>.|TRBV20-1
SASRTVDGYT
>.|TRBV28
ASSLAGVVTTQY
>.|TRBV4-3
ASSRPTRSYNEQF
>TRBD1|TRBV11-2
ASSRTPGQGFANTGELF
>.|TRBV28
ASSSQGLLPQH
>.|TRBV4-2
ASSQRLRRQYT
>TRBD1|TRBV10-3
AITDRVGTEAF